This is a list of T cell receptor beta chains from one sample in a study of regulatory T cells in long-lasting Graves disease. TCRdb recomputed calls from the multiplex PCR reads with MiXCR, one row per CDR3 protein. The sample lists approximately 400,000 distinct CDR3 sequences; 20% to 30% were seen once. The specimen was peripheral blood mononuclear cells (PBMCs), collected when the disease was refractory, from a patient treated with antithyroid drugs. The receptors here all came from a female donor with Graves disease. Both conserved end residues are trimmed from each CDR3. The order of the fields is V gene, J gene, CDR3 protein.

>TRBV6-2/TRBV6-3|TRBJ2-7
ASNTPYGSAYEQY
>TRBV6-5|TRBJ1-1
ASSYDGNTEAF
>TRBV9|TRBJ2-7
ASSTEGGTYEQY
>TRBV3-1|TRBJ2-2
ASSQDRTSGRAENTGELF
>TRBV10-3|TRBJ1-2
AISESKVLLGHGYT
>TRBV6-1|TRBJ2-7
ASSRPSRDRNGLNNYEQY
>TRBV3-1|TRBJ2-5
ASSQVWAGPQETQY
>TRBV5-1|TRBJ1-1
ASSLEPGLNTEAF
>TRBV2|TRBJ1-1
ASKDRDDTEAF
>TRBV5-4|TRBJ2-6
ASSSLAAGANVLT
>TRBV7-2|TRBJ1-5
ASSIQGGLGNQPQH
>TRBV20-1|TRBJ2-5
SARMQGQTQY
>TRBV18|TRBJ2-5
ASSPPSEETQY
>TRBV3-1|TRBJ1-5
ASSLGTGPQPQH
>TRBV6-5|TRBJ2-7
ASSFTTETGRSSYEQY
>TRBV27|TRBJ2-5
ASSFRGVQETQY
>TRBV27|NA
ASRPTSASGRGEQF
>TRBV15|TRBJ1-6
ATSRDFTGGNSPLH
>TRBV20-1|TRBJ1-1
SAWDRGKNTEAF
>TRBV20-1|TRBJ1-2
SASPQGFYGYT
>TRBV24-1|TRBJ2-5
ATSDLPTWDRGLQEAQY
>TRBV19|TRBJ2-7
ASRLDGRAYEQY
>TRBV28|TRBJ1-5
ASSERQGVVGIYSNQPQH
>TRBV28|TRBJ2-7
ASSLSPGPGLAKEQY
>TRBV20-1|TRBJ2-5
SGPIWGQNNYQETQY
>TRBV20-1|TRBJ2-7
SASMGGGYEQY
>TRBV20-1|TRBJ1-2
SARDWGQRGSVYGYT
>TRBV27|TRBJ1-3
ASRAQGPTSGNTIY
>TRBV2|TRBJ2-7
ASRSGGTSSYEQY
>TRBV6-1|TRBJ2-7
ASSKSLGVGEQY
>TRBV18|TRBJ1-5
ASSPQDNQPQH
>TRBV28|TRBJ2-3
ASSLDPTDTQY
>TRBV6-1|TRBJ1-5
ASSGAIANSNQPQH
>TRBV11-2|TRBJ1-1
ASSSMSEAF
>TRBV11-2|TRBJ2-7
ASTGNDAAYEQY
>TRBV25-1|TRBJ2-7
ASSDTSGQGAINEQY
>TRBV29-1|TRBJ1-5
SALDRGLGQPQH
>TRBV24-1|TRBJ2-3
ATSDRGFTDTQY
>TRBV19|TRBJ2-2
ASIQRLAGGVGELF
>TRBV18|TRBJ1-1
ASSPAVGDAF
>TRBV20-1|TRBJ2-1
SARTQYTSGRPYEQF
>TRBV20-1|TRBJ2-7
SARDSGSYEQY
>TRBV24-1|TRBJ2-5
ATSEGQGWQTQY
>TRBV25-1|TRBJ2-2
ASSEETRELF
>TRBV19|TRBJ2-7
ASSPTGVDEQY
>TRBV5-1|TRBJ1-1
ASRSWTANTEAF
>TRBV20-1|TRBJ2-5
SASQGPTPYKYQETQC